Each of the 25 T cell receptor beta chains below was sequenced from the same sample in a study of T cells in Graves' hyperthyroidism and ophthalmopathy. The investigators amplified TCR beta CDR3 regions from RNA transcripts. HTBI primers were employed in a first-round RT-PCR of the TCR CDR3. TCRdb ran MiXCR on the multiplex PCR reads and lists one entry per CDR3 protein. The sample gives 540,000 or so distinct CDR3 sequences, roughly 46% of which show up once; 15% to 20% is in the top ten. What was sequenced was peripheral blood or thyroid tissue (not recorded which). These receptors all stem from an adult woman with Graves' disease, either hyperthyroidism or ophthalmopathy (not recorded which).

V usage is TRBV27 and J usage is TRBJ1-5; D gene uncertain. This CDR3 is 16 amino acids long. Per the germline V gene, CDR1 is MNHEY and CDR2 is SMNVEV (reference sequence). The V and J ends lost 2 bases and 2 bases respectively, with 13 bases between them. For the CDR3, the DNA is TGTGCCAGCAGTTTAGTAGGTGGATCCGGCAATCAGCCCCAGCATTTT. Amino acid sequence: CASSLVGGSGNQPQHF.

In its sample, this clonotype was seen a few times. At one of its ends the junction is not consistent with the germline gene, which may arise from a read error. This rearrangement joins TRBV7-2 to TRBJ1-1, with a weak D call TRBD1 (5 bases). There are 14 residues in the CDR3. Per the germline V gene, CDR1 is SGHTA and CDR2 is FQGNSA. Here the CDR3 reads CASSQLAGNTEASF. The CDR3 region has the DNA TGCGCCAGCAGCCAACTAGCAGGGAACACTGAAGCTTCCTTT.

There are many counts of this clonotype. The chain uses TRBV20-1 and TRBJ2-5; no clear D gene. This CDR3 has 15 amino acids. Trimming left V 6 bases short and J 4 bases short, with 21 bases between. Germline V CDR1 and CDR2: DFQATT, SNEGSKA (reference sequence). CDR3 in amino acids: CSALHGDDLTETQYF. The CDR3 nucleotides read TGCAGTGCCCTTCATGGCGATGACTTAACAGAGACCCAGTACTTC.

V is TRBV10-2 and J is TRBJ1-1, with a tentative D call TRBD1 (5 bases). There are 17 residues in the CDR3. The V end lost 5 bases, the J end lost 1 base, and 20 bases lay between the germline ends. Germline V gene data show CDR1 as WSHSY and CDR2 as SAAADI. CDR3 in amino acids: CASSLGEVPTTNTEAFF. Here the CDR3 DNA reads TGCGCCAGCAGTTTGGGGGAGGTGCCAACGACGAACACTGAAGCTTTCTTT.

This clonotype appeared many times. This rearrangement joins TRBV5-1 to TRBJ1-1; D is ambiguous. Trimming cost V 5 bases and J 2 bases, with 13 bases left between them. The CDR3 contains 14 residues. Germline CDR1 is SGHRS and CDR2 is YFSETQ. DNA of the CDR3: TGCGCCAGCAGTCTAACGTCGGCAAACACTGAAGCTTTCTTT. Residues: CASSLTSANTEAFF.

The chain is built from TRBV15 and TRBJ1-1, with D possibly being TRBD1 (5 bases). Germline CDR1 and CDR2: LNHNV and YYDKDF (reference sequence). The CDR3 length is 16 residues. Trimming took 3 bases from V and 1 from J, leaving 15 bases between them. The CDR3 DNA reads as TGTGCCACCAGCAGTGTTGGGGCGCAGAGGAACACTGAAGCTTTCTTT. It codes for CATSSVGAQRNTEAFF.

At least ten counts were recorded for this clonotype. This chain links TRBV29-1 with TRBJ2-5; 7 bases map to TRBD1. This CDR3 contains 15 residues. Per the germline V gene, CDR1 is SQVTM and CDR2 is ANQGSEA. The junction had 11 bases not matched to a gene; V was cut back by 6 bases and J by 1 base. The CDR3 region is CSVLWTGFSQETQYF. CDR3 sequence (DNA): TGCAGCGTCCTATGGACAGGATTCTCCCAAGAGACCCAGTACTTC.

This clonotype has ten or more counts. The rearrangement uses TRBV15 and TRBJ1-3; TRBD1 agrees at 10 bases. The length of the CDR3 is 19 residues. Germline CDR1 is LNHNV and CDR2 is YYDKDF (reference sequence). V shed 0 bases, J shed 2 bases, and the junction held 10 bases outside the gene matches. The chain's CDR3 is CATSRDPRQGAKAGNTIYF. The CDR3 region has the DNA TGTGCCACCAGCAGAGACCCCAGACAGGGGGCGAAAGCTGGAAACACCATATATTTT.

The chain joins TRBV10-2 to TRBJ2-5; D remains ambiguous. CDR3 size: 17 residues. The V gene's germline CDR1 is WSHSY and CDR2 SAAADI. V was cut by 4 bases and J by 4 bases, with 22 bases left in between. The CDR3 DNA reads as TGCGCCAGCAGTGGCCGAGCCGATTTGTACCTCCCAGAGACCCAGTACTTC. This encodes CASSGRADLYLPETQYF.

At least ten counts were recorded for this clonotype. This sequence joins TRBV7-3 and TRBJ1-5; unclear D gene. Germline CDR1 is SGHTA and CDR2 is FQGTGA. Trimming shortened V by 1 base and J by 5 bases, and 18 bases separated the two germline ends. This CDR3 is 17 amino acids long. CDR3: CASSLMRGNKVDQPQHF. The CDR3, as DNA: TGTGCCAGCAGCTTAATGCGGGGAAATAAGGTTGATCAGCCCCAGCATTTT.

This rearrangement joins TRBV12-3 or TRBV12-4 to TRBJ1-2; D may be TRBD1 (5 bases). The CDR3 has 13 amino acids. The V end was cut by 6 bases, the J end by 4 bases, with 12 bases between. In DNA, the CDR3 is TGTGCCAGCAGGGGGGTTATGGGCTATGGCTACACCTTC. Translated: CASRGVMGYGYTF.

This clonotype has at least ten counts. The rearrangement joins TRBV19 to TRBJ1-6, with D possibly being TRBD1 (6 bases). The length of the CDR3 is 15 residues. Germline assignment: CDR1 LNHDA and CDR2 SQIVND (reference sequence). Trimming removed 5 bases at V and 6 bases at J, with 14 bases between. Here the CDR3 reads CASSSRQATNSPLHF. CDR3 coding DNA: TGTGCCAGTAGTTCCCGACAGGCGACTAATTCACCCCTCCACTTT.

This clonotype was seen ten or more times. The V and J genes are TRBV6-1 and TRBJ1-2; maybe TRBD1 (5 bases). In germline, CDR1 is MNHNS, CDR2 SASEGT. The length of the CDR3 is 16 residues. V gave up 6 bases and J gave up 0 bases, with 17 bases separating them. This CDR3 is CASRPIQGEANYGYTF. DNA of the CDR3: TGTGCCAGCAGGCCCATTCAAGGGGAGGCTAACTATGGCTACACCTTC.

This clonotype appeared many times. The chain uses TRBV20-1 and TRBJ1-1, with D unresolved. CDR1 is DFQATT and CDR2 is SNEGSKA in the germline V gene (reference sequence). Trimming removed 1 base at V and 7 bases at J, with 13 bases between. This CDR3 contains 13 residues. This CDR3 is CSARVREADEAFF. The CDR3 nucleotides read TGCAGTGCTAGAGTTCGCGAGGCGGATGAAGCTTTCTTT.

Ten or more counts support this clonotype. The chain couples TRBV6-4 to TRBJ2-7; 7 bases fit TRBD2. The V gene end was trimmed by 8 bases and the J gene end by 3 bases; junction bases not matched to a gene: 22. This CDR3 has 18 amino acids. Germline CDR1 and CDR2: MRHNA and SNTAGT. The CDR3 loop reads CASVRGPGLPAEGYEQYF. The CDR3, as DNA: TGTGCCAGCGTTCGGGGACCGGGACTACCCGCGGAAGGCTACGAGCAGTACTTC.

This clonotype was detected ten times or more. This sequence joins TRBV12-3 or TRBV12-4 and TRBJ1-2; unclear D gene. V lost 5 bases and J 1 base, leaving 20 bases between the germline ends. The CDR3 sequence is 17 residues long. CDR3 protein: CASSTSFTVLLNYGYTF. CDR3 bases: TGTGCCAGCAGTACTTCCTTTACGGTGTTACTTAACTATGGCTACACCTTC.

The gene calls are TRBV5-1 and TRBJ1-2; TRBD1 matches 8 bases. Trimming took 4 bases from V and 8 from J; bases not matched to a gene: 10. The CDR3 has 14 amino acids. Germline CDR1 SGHRS, CDR2 YFSETQ. The CDR3 loop is CASSTGAGGGGYTF. For the CDR3, the DNA is TGCGCCAGCAGCACTGGTGCAGGGGGCGGCGGCTACACCTTC.

As for this clonotype: A single base separates this from a much larger clone, so it may be a read error. J is TRBJ2-5 and V is TRBV5-1; TRBD2 matches 8 bases. The germline CDR1 and CDR2 sequences are SGHRS and YFSETQ. J lost 3 bases, V lost 7 bases, and 8 bases had no gene match. This CDR3 has 14 residues. The CDR3 nucleotides are TGCGCCAGCCGATCGGGAGCGGGGGAAGAGACCCAGTACTTC. It translates to CASRSGAGEETQYF.

The chain combines TRBV7-2 with TRBJ2-7; D is ambiguous. V was cut by 3 bases and J by 5 bases, with 14 bases left in between. Germline V gene lookup returns CDR1 SGHTA and CDR2 FQGNSA. This CDR3 contains 14 residues. This CDR3 reads CASSFYRSNDEQYF. CDR3 in DNA: TGTGCCAGCAGCTTCTACCGTTCTAACGACGAGCAGTACTTC.

This clonotype was counted a single time. At one end the junction does not follow the germline gene, possibly because of a read error. This chain links TRBV20-1 with TRBJ2-7; TRBD2 matches at 13 bases. Germline-derived CDR1 and CDR2 are DFQATT and SNEGSKA (reference sequence). The CDR3 covers 16 residues. CDR3 amino acids: CSARRQGLAGSSEQYF. CDR3 coding DNA: TGCAGTGCTAGACGACAGGGACTAGCGGGATCCTCCGAGCAGTACTTC.

The V gene is TRBV6-4, the J gene TRBJ1-6; tentative D call: TRBD1 (5 bases). Trimming removed 0 bases from V and 9 bases from J, with 9 bases in between. The CDR3 loop spans 14 amino acids. CDR1 is MRHNA and CDR2 is SNTAGT in the germline V gene. The CDR3 bases are TGTGCCAGCAGTGACTCGACGGGGGGTTCACCCCTCCACTTT. As protein: CASSDSTGGSPLHF.

The chain is built from TRBV29-1 and TRBJ1-1, with D tentatively TRBD1 (5 bases). Germline CDR1 SQVTM, CDR2 ANQGSEA. The CDR3 spans 11 residues. The V end was cut by 0 bases, the J end by 8 bases, with 7 bases between. The CDR3: CSVEERGEAFF. DNA of the CDR3: TGCAGCGTTGAAGAGAGGGGAGAAGCTTTCTTT.

This chain connects TRBV2 to TRBJ2-7; TRBD2 is a possible D gene (5 bases). Per the germline V gene, CDR1 is SNHLY and CDR2 is FYNNEI. V was pared by 4 bases and J by 7 bases, with 17 bases between. The CDR3 contains 14 residues. The CDR3 DNA reads TGTGCCAGCAGTGCGAATTGGAACCGAGGGGAGCAGTACTTC. This translates into CASSANWNRGEQYF.

The chain employs TRBV5-2 and TRBJ2-7; whether TRBD1, the table's D call, matches the DNA was not checked. TRBV5-2 constitutes a pseudogene. This CDR3 spans 15 amino acids. The DNA of the CDR3 is TGTGCCAGCCAACTCGACAGGGGATATCCGCACGAGCAGTACTTC. Its protein product is CASQLDRGYPHEQYF.

The chain employs TRBV2 and TRBJ2-2; D remains ambiguous. This CDR3 contains 14 residues. V was cut by 2 bases and J by 5 bases, with 9 bases left in between. The germline V gene has CDR1 SNHLY and CDR2 FYNNEI. CDR3 protein: CASSESQLTGELFF. The CDR3 nucleotides are TGTGCCAGCAGTGAATCACAGTTGACCGGGGAGCTGTTTTTT.